This T cell receptor (beta chain) was sequenced in a study of identical twins. Study outcomes and limitations: Twins showed weaker excess sharing in their beta out-of-frame sequences. Among out-of-frame alpha sequences shared by twins, low generation probability occurred in excess.

Germline V lookup: CDR1 ENHRY, CDR2 SYGVKD. The CDR3 runs to 15 residues. On this clonotype: Its matching antigen is unknown. A junction boundary mismatches the germline segment, possibly from a read error.

Unique molecular identifiers were present on the cDNA, and a universal primer site came from template switching. Each CDR3 protein gets one entry after TCRdb re-called the 5' RACE reads with MiXCR. The sample lists about 570,000 distinct CDR3 sequences, 9.5% to 10% occurring once. This sample was shared with a second study, whose subject was yellow fever vaccine responses in identical twins. This second study says: Twins' T cell vaccine responses reportedly looked partly convergent, partly personalized.

This TCR came from a woman younger than 35 in good health. The material sequenced was PBMCs. The chain uses TRBV10-3 and TRBJ2-3, with 11 bases aligning to TRBD1. CDR3 sequence reads: CAISRRTGGTDTLYF. The CDR3 DNA follows: TGTGCCATCAGCCGCCGGACAGGGGGCACAGATACGCTGTATTTT.